This T cell receptor (beta chain) was obtained from a study of T cell clonotyping in hematopoietic cell transplantation. Study outcomes and limitations: Pathologically expanded recipient clonotypes increased progressively from day 30 to day 180 as diversity fell. Graft donor and pretransplant recipient Inverse Simpson Index values predicted broader posttransplant TCR diversity. At the given depth, recipient repertoires were over 95% de novo clonotypes.

Comment on this clone: The antigen is undetermined.

Produced via immunoSEQ multiplex PCR; TCRdb's table is partial and in-frame only. Altogether under 5,000 clones are present, 15% to 20% being singletons, with the ten largest covering around 20%. The source was PBMCs, collected 180 days after allogeneic stem cell transplant. This TCR was sampled from a male patient in his late teens or twenties who had an allogeneic stem cell transplant, so the T cells may come from the graft donor. Some clones in this sample may be carry-over from other donors' samples.

CDR3 sequence: CSGITEYGYTF. As DNA, the CDR3 is TGCAGCGGAATCACAGAATATGGCTACACCTTC. The chain links TRBV29-1 to TRBJ1-2, with unresolved D. CDR3 size: 11 residues. Germline CDR1 is SQVTM and CDR2 is ANQGSEA. V was cut by 7 bases and J by 5 bases, with 11 bases left in between.